The present entry profiles one T cell receptor (beta chain) with its context. Its antigen is not known. The entry originates in a study of T cells after yellow fever vaccination. Background on the study: SMART-Seq v4 Ultra Low Input handled preparation of low-cell-number fractions.

J lost 7 bases, V lost 3 bases, and 3 bases had no gene match. CDR1 is SGDLS and CDR2 is YYNGEE in the germline V gene. The CDR3 runs 14 residues. Study-wide results and limits: A secondary response was less intense yet reached its peak sooner, at day 5 versus 15. Subsequent to the booster, the majority of primary-vaccination clones reappeared (96% CD4, about 90% CD8).

5'RACE template switching added a universal primer site and UMIs to TCR cDNA. TCRdb re-analysed the 5' RACE reads in MiXCR, keeping a single row per CDR3 protein. The table lists about 350,000 distinct CDR3 sequences, roughly 11% of them singletons. This TCR came from a man aged 18 to 30 who received the YFV17D yellow fever vaccine. The sample in question was PBMCs, obtained on the day of the first yellow fever vaccination. The chain carries TRBV9 and TRBJ1-6, with 8 bases lining up with TRBD1. CDR3 sequence reads: CASSDRDRNSPLHF. As DNA, the CDR3 is TGTGCCAGCAGCGACCGGGACAGGAATTCACCCCTCCACTTT.